Listed here are 27 T cell receptor beta chains from one sample, sequenced in a study of CD8+ T cells in alopecia areata. Treatment given: oral pan-JAK inhibitor, 5-10 mg twice daily. Extracted from the samples, RNA was reverse transcribed into cDNA to serve as the sequencing template. This table comes from immunoSEQ multiplex PCR, and its TCRdb copy is limited to in-frame clones, with some not included. The sample contains 130,000 to 150,000 clones, approximately 85% of which appear only once. The sample in question was CD8+ T cells sorted from blood, obtained at week 4, from a patient treated with tofacitinib. These receptors all come from a human donor with alopecia areata.

J is TRBJ2-1 and V is TRBV5-4; D unclear. The CDR3 is 14 residues long. The germline V gene encodes CDR1 SGHNT and CDR2 YYREEE (reference sequence). Deletions cut 1 base from V and 7 bases from J, with 12 bases between. CDR3 bases: TGTGCCAGCAGCTTGCCCTCCATGGGGAATGAGCAGTTCTTC. It is translated as CASSLPSMGNEQFF. Looking up the rest from reference TRBV5-4 and TRBJ2-1 gives the full variable domain: ETGVTQSPTHLIKTRGQQVTLRCSSQSGHNTVSWYQQALGQGPQFIFQYYREEENGRGNFPPRFSGLQFPNYSSELNVNALELDDSALYLCASSLPSMGNEQFFGPGTRLTVL.

The genes are TRBV5-6 and TRBJ2-7; tentatively, D is TRBD2 (5 bases). V lost 0 bases and J lost 2, with 9 bases in between. The germline gives CDR1 SGHDT, CDR2 YYEEEE. This CDR3 is 14 amino acids long. The CDR3 region is CASSLGAGAYEQYF. The CDR3 coding sequence is TGTGCCAGCAGCTTGGGCGCCGGGGCCTACGAGCAGTACTTC.

This rearrangement joins TRBV9 to TRBJ2-7; 7 nucleotides match TRBD2. The germline V gene encodes CDR1 SGDLS and CDR2 YYNGEE. The trim removed 0 bases at V and 3 bases at J, leaving 9 bases unmatched. The CDR3 runs 16 residues. DNA for the CDR3: TGTGCCAGCAGCGTAGGGTCTACGGGGGGTGGCTACGAGCAGTACTTC. Amino acids: CASSVGSTGGGYEQYF. The full variable domain, with the rest looked up from reference TRBV9 and TRBJ2-7, is DSGVTQTPKHLITATGQRVTLRCSPRSGDLSVYWYQQSLDQGLQFLIQYYNGEERAKGNILERFSAQQFPDLHSELNLSSLELGDSALYFCASSVGSTGGGYEQYFGPGTRLTVT.

This chain links TRBV2 with TRBJ1-2, with D possibly TRBD1 on 5 matching bases. V was shortened by 4 bases and J by 3 bases, with 12 bases between the two germline ends. The CDR3 spans 14 residues. CDR1 is SNHLY and CDR2 is FYNNEI in the germline V gene. In nucleotides, the CDR3 is TGTGCCAGCAGTGTATGGGGGTCTCACTATGGCTACACCTTC. Its translation is CASSVWGSHYGYTF.

The chain carries TRBV29-1 and TRBJ2-1; 7 nucleotides agree with TRBD2. Per germline, CDR1 SQVTM and CDR2 ANQGSEA. J lost 3 bases, V lost 0 bases, and 5 bases had no gene match. CDR3 length: 15 residues. The CDR3 reads CSVEDRRTSYNEQFF. CDR3 sequence (DNA): TGCAGCGTTGAAGATCGTCGGACTAGCTACAATGAGCAGTTCTTC.

The V and J genes are TRBV7-2 and TRBJ2-1; a possible D gene is TRBD1 (5 bases). This CDR3 region has 16 residues. V was clipped by 1 base and J by 6 bases, with 16 bases between them. The V gene's germline CDR1 is SGHTA and CDR2 FQGNSA. Here the CDR3 reads CASSLGPGRPGNEQFF. Here the CDR3 DNA reads TGTGCCAGCAGCTTAGGGCCAGGGCGCCCGGGCAATGAGCAGTTCTTC.

This clone was seen just once. The V gene is TRBV29-1, the J gene TRBJ1-2; D call uncertain. The CDR3 loop spans 11 amino acids. Germline loops: CDR1 SQVTM, CDR2 ANQGSEA. V lost 5 bases, J lost 0 bases, and 4 bases lay in between. The CDR3 bases are TGCAGCGTTACAGCTAACTATGGCTACACCTTC. It translates to CSVTANYGYTF.

V usage is TRBV19 and J usage is TRBJ2-1, with D perhaps assigned TRBD1 or TRBD2 (6 bases each). From germline, CDR1 is LNHDA and CDR2 SQIVND (reference sequence). The CDR3 length is 14 residues. Trimming removed 5 bases from V and 4 bases from J, with 12 bases in between. For the CDR3, the DNA is TGTGCCAGTAGTGACCGGGGGCAATACAATGAGCAGTTCTTC. Encoded protein: CASSDRGQYNEQFF.

The rearrangement links TRBV28 to TRBJ2-3; no definite D call. The CDR3 has 13 residues. V shed 2 bases and J shed 3 bases, with 6 bases lying between them. Germline values: CDR1 MDHEN, CDR2 SYDVKM. DNA for the CDR3: TGTGCCAGCAGTTTAGACTTGACAGATACGCAGTATTTT. As protein: CASSLDLTDTQYF.

This clone was recorded a few times. This chain connects TRBV6-5 to TRBJ2-4; 7 positions match TRBD2. After removal of 6 bases from V and 1 base from J, the junction contained 6 bases not matched to a gene. This CDR3 is built from 15 residues. Germline V gene data show CDR1 as MNHEY and CDR2 as SVGAGI. The CDR3 here is CASRQLGGAKNIQYF. In nucleotides, the CDR3 is TGTGCCAGCAGGCAGCTCGGGGGGGCCAAAAACATTCAGTACTTC.

In this sample, this clone turned up once. The V gene is TRBV11-2, the J gene TRBJ2-1; D not certain. CDR1 SGHAT and CDR2 FQNNGV come from the germline V gene. The CDR3 runs to 15 residues. Trimming pared 4 bases from V and 5 bases from J, leaving 15 bases between. The CDR3 region is CASSSSSVGDNEQFF. CDR3 nucleotides: TGTGCCAGCAGCTCCTCCAGCGTGGGCGACAATGAGCAGTTCTTC. Full variable domain (remainder filled in from reference TRBV11-2 and TRBJ2-1): EAGVAQSPRYKIIEKRQSVAFWCNPISGHATLYWYQQILGQGPKLLIQFQNNGVVDDSQLPKDRFSAERLKGVDSTLKIQPAKLEDSAVYLCASSSSSVGDNEQFFGPGTRLTVL.

This clone came up once. V is TRBV23-1 and J is TRBJ1-6; 7 bases map to TRBD1. Being an ORF, TRBV23-1 has a function that is uncertain. CDR3 size: 15 residues. The V and J ends lost 7 bases and 5 bases, in that order; junction bases with no gene match: 8. The CDR3 loop reads CASIRSGTDNSPLHF. The CDR3, as DNA: TGCGCCAGCATCCGCTCCGGGACAGATAATTCACCCCTCCACTTT.

V and J are TRBV5-5 and TRBJ2-7, with D possibly TRBD1 on 7 matching bases. Trimming pared 0 bases from V and 3 bases from J, leaving 16 bases between. Germline CDR1 SGHKS, CDR2 YYEKEE (reference sequence). The CDR3 is made up of 16 amino acids. CDR3 sequence reads: CASSLGQGGSFYEQYF. The DNA of the CDR3 is TGTGCCAGCAGCTTGGGACAGGGAGGATCTTTCTACGAGCAGTACTTC.

J is TRBJ2-3 and V is TRBV4-1; D is possibly TRBD1 (5 bases). The germline V gene has CDR1 MGHRA and CDR2 YSYEKL. Between the trimmed V and J ends, which lost 3 bases and 0 bases, there was a span of 10 bases. This CDR3 has 15 amino acids. This chain's CDR3 is CASSHTGYSTDTQYF. Here the CDR3 DNA reads TGCGCCAGCAGCCACACAGGTTATAGCACAGATACGCAGTATTTT.

The V call is TRBV7-9, the J call TRBJ2-7, with D unresolved. CDR1 is SEHNR and CDR2 is FQNEAQ in the germline V gene (reference sequence). This CDR3 contains 14 residues. The V end lost 1 base, the J end lost 5 bases, and 12 bases lay between the germline ends. This CDR3 reads CASSLVDLGHEQYF. The CDR3 DNA follows: TGTGCCAGCAGCTTAGTCGACCTAGGCCACGAGCAGTACTTC.

This clone appeared once. V usage is TRBV30 and J usage is TRBJ2-7; D not certain. CDR1 is GTSNPN and CDR2 is SVGIG in the germline V gene (reference sequence). The CDR3 length is 13 residues. With 0 bases removed from V and 5 bases from J, the gap between germline ends came to 11 bases. CDR3 region: CAWSVQMADEQYF. In nucleotides, the CDR3 is TGTGCCTGGAGTGTACAGATGGCTGACGAGCAGTACTTC.

The rearrangement links TRBV15 to TRBJ2-5; TRBD1 might be the D (5 bases). The V end was cut by 2 bases, the J end by 3 bases, with 10 bases between. This CDR3 region has 14 residues. Germline CDR1 and CDR2: LNHNV and YYDKDF (reference sequence). CDR3 residues: CATSRSTGEETQYF. CDR3 coding DNA: TGTGCCACCAGCAGAAGTACAGGAGAAGAGACCCAGTACTTC.

V gene TRBV6-5 combines with J gene TRBJ1-4; weak D call: TRBD1 (5 bases). Trimming shortened V by 2 bases and J by 5 bases, and 9 bases separated the two germline ends. The germline V gene encodes CDR1 MNHEY and CDR2 SVGAGI. The CDR3 runs 14 residues. Here the CDR3 DNA reads TGTGCCAGCAGTTACGATGGGGGGAATGAAAAACTGTTTTTT. Protein product: CASSYDGGNEKLFF.

This clone was detected only once. The chain links TRBV27 to TRBJ2-1; D gene ambiguous. The V gene lost 2 bases and the J gene lost 5 bases, with 7 bases spanning the gap. The CDR3 runs 13 residues. Germline assignment: CDR1 MNHEY and CDR2 SMNVEV (reference sequence). Written as DNA, the CDR3 is TGTGCCAGCAGTTTAGTGGCGAACAATGAGCAGTTCTTC. Its protein product is CASSLVANNEQFF.

The rearrangement links TRBV9 to TRBJ1-4; D is uncertain. The ends were cut back, 3 bases at V and 7 bases at J, with 7 bases in the middle. There are 12 residues in the CDR3. Germline CDR1 is SGDLS and CDR2 is YYNGEE. The CDR3 is CASSAQPEKLFF. The CDR3 nucleotides read TGTGCCAGCAGCGCACAGCCTGAAAAACTGTTTTTT. Full variable domain (outside the CDR3, taken from reference TRBV9 and TRBJ1-4): DSGVTQTPKHLITATGQRVTLRCSPRSGDLSVYWYQQSLDQGLQFLIQYYNGEERAKGNILERFSAQQFPDLHSELNLSSLELGDSALYFCASSAQPEKLFFGSGTQLSVL.

J is TRBJ2-1 and V is TRBV5-4; 12 bases match TRBD2. Trimming removed 0 bases from V and 5 bases from J; junction bases left unmatched: 6. In germline, CDR1 is SGHNT, CDR2 YYREEE (reference sequence). The CDR3 is made up of 17 amino acids. The CDR3: CASSLAEGLAGDNEQFF. The CDR3 DNA is TGTGCCAGCAGCTTGGCCGAGGGACTAGCGGGCGACAATGAGCAGTTCTTC.

This chain joins TRBV30 and TRBJ2-7; 9 bases fit TRBD2. The junction had 10 bases not matched to a gene; V was cut back by 2 bases and J by 5 bases. The CDR3 is made up of 15 amino acids. The germline gives CDR1 GTSNPN, CDR2 SVGIG (reference sequence). The DNA of the CDR3 is TGTGCCTGGAGTTTAAGCGGGGGGCCCTTCGACGAGCAGTACTTC. It specifies CAWSLSGGPFDEQYF.

Points on this clone: Compared with germline, one end of the junction differs, possibly owing to a read error. The chain carries TRBV13 and TRBJ2-7, with TRBD1 matching 9 bases. The CDR3 is made up of 14 amino acids. Germline lookup yields CDR1 PRHDT and CDR2 FYEKMQ (reference sequence). As DNA, the CDR3 is TGTGCCAGCAGCCCTCGGGACAGGGCCATCGAGAAGTACTTC. It codes for CASSPRDRAIEKYF.

The genes are TRBV15 and TRBJ2-1; 8 bases align to TRBD1. Germline trimming cut 2 bases from V and 8 bases from J; bases unmatched to any gene: 11. This CDR3 has 16 amino acids. Germline CDR1 reads LNHNV; CDR2 reads YYDKDF (reference sequence). The CDR3: CATSRPGPDRGDEQFF. As DNA, the CDR3 is TGTGCCACCAGCAGACCTGGGCCCGACAGGGGCGATGAGCAGTTCTTC. Looking up the rest from reference TRBV15 and TRBJ2-1 gives the full variable domain: DAMVIQNPRYQVTQFGKPVTLSCSQTLNHNVMYWYQQKSSQAPKLLFHYYDKDFNNEADTPDNFQSRRPNTSFCFLDIRSPGLGDTAMYLCATSRPGPDRGDEQFFGPGTRLTVL.

The chain employs TRBV2 and TRBJ2-7; tentatively, D is TRBD1 (7 bases). Germline V lookup: CDR1 SNHLY, CDR2 FYNNEI. V was trimmed by 6 bases and J by 5 bases, leaving 14 bases between them. This CDR3 contains 13 residues. Written as DNA, the CDR3 is TGTGCCAGCAGGCGGGGACAGTCTGACGAGCAGTACTTC. This sequence encodes CASRRGQSDEQYF. Together with reference TRBV2 and TRBJ2-7, the CDR3 gives the full variable domain: EPEVTQTPSHQVTQMGQEVILRCVPISNHLYFYWYRQILGQKVEFLVSFYNNEISEKSEIFDDQFSVERPDGSNFTLKIRSTKLEDSAMYFCASRRGQSDEQYFGPGTRLTVT.

This clone was picked up a small number of times. The chain couples TRBV4-1 to TRBJ2-1; the D gene is possibly TRBD1 (6 bases). V was clipped by 3 bases and J by 8 bases, with 11 bases between them. Germline V gene sequence: CDR1 MGHRA, CDR2 YSYEKL. CDR3 length: 13 residues. CDR3 DNA: TGCGCCAGCAGCCACGCAGGGGAGTATGAGCAGTTCTTC. Translated, it gives CASSHAGEYEQFF.

This clone came up once. The genes are TRBV7-9 and TRBJ2-3; D is unclear. CDR1 SEHNR and CDR2 FQNEAQ come from the germline V gene (reference sequence). The CDR3 sequence is 12 residues long. V was cut by 3 bases and J by 6 bases, with 7 bases left in between. The CDR3 region is CASSFAWDTQYF. In DNA form, the CDR3 reads TGTGCCAGCAGCTTTGCTTGGGATACGCAGTATTTT.